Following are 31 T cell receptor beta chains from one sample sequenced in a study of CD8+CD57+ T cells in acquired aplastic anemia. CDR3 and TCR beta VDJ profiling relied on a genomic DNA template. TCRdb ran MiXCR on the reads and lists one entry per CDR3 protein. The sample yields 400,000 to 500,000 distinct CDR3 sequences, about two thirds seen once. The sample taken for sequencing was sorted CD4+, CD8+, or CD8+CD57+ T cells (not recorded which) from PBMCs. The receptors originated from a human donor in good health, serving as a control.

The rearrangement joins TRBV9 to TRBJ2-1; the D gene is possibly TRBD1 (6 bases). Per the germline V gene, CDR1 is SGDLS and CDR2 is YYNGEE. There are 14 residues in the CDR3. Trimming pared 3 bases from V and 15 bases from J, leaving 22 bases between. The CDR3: CASSGYGDIYYGFF. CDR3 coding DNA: TGTGCCAGCAGCGGGTATGGGGACATCTACTATGGGTTCTTC.

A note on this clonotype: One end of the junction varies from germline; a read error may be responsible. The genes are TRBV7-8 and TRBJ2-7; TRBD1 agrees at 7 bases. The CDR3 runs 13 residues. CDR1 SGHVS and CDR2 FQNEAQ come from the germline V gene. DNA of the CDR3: TGTGCCAGCAGCTCCCCGACAGGGATAGATACGCAGTTC. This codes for CASSSPTGIDTQF.

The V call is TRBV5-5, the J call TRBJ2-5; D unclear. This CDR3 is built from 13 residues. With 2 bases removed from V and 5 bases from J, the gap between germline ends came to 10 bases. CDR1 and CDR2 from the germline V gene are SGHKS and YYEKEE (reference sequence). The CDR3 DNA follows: TGTGCCAGCAGCTTCTATGCGGCCGAGACCCAGTACTTC. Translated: CASSFYAAETQYF. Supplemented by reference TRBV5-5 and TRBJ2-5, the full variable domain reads DAGVTQSPTHLIKTRGQQVTLRCSPISGHKSVSWYQQVLGQGPQFIFQYYEKEERGRGNFPDRFSARQFPNYSSELNVNALLLGDSALYLCASSFYAAETQYFGPGTRLLVL.

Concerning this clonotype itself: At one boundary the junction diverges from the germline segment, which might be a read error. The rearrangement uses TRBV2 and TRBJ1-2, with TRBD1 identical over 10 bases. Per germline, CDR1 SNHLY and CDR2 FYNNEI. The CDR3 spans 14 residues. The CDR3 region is CASSSGTGANGYTF. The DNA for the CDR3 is TGTGCCAGCAGCTCGGGGACAGGGGCCAATGGTTACACCTTC.

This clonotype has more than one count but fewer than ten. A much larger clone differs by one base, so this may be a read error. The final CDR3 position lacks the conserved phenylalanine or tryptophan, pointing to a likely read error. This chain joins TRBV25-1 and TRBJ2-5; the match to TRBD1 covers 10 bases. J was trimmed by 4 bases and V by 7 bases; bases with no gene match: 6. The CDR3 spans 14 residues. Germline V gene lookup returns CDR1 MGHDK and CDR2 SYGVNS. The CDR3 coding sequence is TGTGCCAGCACCGACAGGGGGCGCGGAGAGACCCAGTACTCC. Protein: CASTDRGRGETQYS.

CDR3 amino acids: CSARQMNTEAFF. The CDR3 nucleotides are TGCAGTGCAAGACAGATGAACACTGAAGCTTTCTTT. This chain links TRBV20-1 with TRBJ1-1; perhaps TRBD1 as D (5 bases). The CDR3 sequence is 12 residues long. The V end lost 6 bases, the J end lost 0 bases, and 8 bases lay between the germline ends. The germline gives CDR1 DFQATT, CDR2 SNEGSKA (reference sequence).

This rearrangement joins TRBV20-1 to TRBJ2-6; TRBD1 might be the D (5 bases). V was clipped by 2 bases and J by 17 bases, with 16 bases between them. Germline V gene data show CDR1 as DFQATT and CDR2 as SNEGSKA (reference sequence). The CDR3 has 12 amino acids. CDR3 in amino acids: CSARNTGTLMTF. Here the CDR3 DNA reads TGCAGTGCTAGAAACACAGGCACACTCATGACTTTC.

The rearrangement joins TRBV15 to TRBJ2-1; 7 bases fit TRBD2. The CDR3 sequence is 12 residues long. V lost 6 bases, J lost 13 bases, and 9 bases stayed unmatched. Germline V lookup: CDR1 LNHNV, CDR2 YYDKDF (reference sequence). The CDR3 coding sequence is TGTGCCACCAGGGGCGGGGGTACCGAACAGTTCTTC. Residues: CATRGGGTEQFF.

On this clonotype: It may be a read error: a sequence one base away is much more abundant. For the CDR3, the DNA is TGTGCCAGCAGCGTCGGGGGCCGGGGTATAGAGACCCAGTACTTC. Its protein product is CASSVGGRGIETQYF. The V and J genes are TRBV7-9 and TRBJ2-5; D may match TRBD1 or TRBD2 (6 bases each). Deletions cut 5 bases from V and 4 bases from J, with 17 bases between. Germline V gene data show CDR1 as SEHNR and CDR2 as FQNEAQ (reference sequence). This CDR3 has 15 residues.

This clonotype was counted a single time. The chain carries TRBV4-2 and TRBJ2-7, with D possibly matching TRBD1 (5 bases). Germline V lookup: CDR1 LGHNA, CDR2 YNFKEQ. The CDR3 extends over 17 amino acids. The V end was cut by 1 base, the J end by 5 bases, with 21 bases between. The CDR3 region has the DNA TGTGCCAGCAGCCAAGCTGCTGGGGCAGCAAGAGAAGACGAGCAGTACTTC. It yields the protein CASSQAAGAAREDEQYF.

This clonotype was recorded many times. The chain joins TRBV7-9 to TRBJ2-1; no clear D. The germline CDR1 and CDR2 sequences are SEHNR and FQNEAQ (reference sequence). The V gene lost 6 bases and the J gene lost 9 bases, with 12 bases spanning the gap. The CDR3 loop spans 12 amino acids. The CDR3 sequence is CASSSVPGEQFF. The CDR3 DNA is TGTGCCAGCAGTTCAGTGCCGGGTGAGCAGTTCTTC.

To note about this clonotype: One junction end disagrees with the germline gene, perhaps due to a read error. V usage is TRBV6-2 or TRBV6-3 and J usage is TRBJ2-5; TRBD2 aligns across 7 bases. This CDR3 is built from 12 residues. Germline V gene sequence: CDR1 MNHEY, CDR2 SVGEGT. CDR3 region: CASGLVGETQCF. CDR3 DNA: TGTGCCAGCGGACTAGTTGGCGAGACCCAGTGCTTC.

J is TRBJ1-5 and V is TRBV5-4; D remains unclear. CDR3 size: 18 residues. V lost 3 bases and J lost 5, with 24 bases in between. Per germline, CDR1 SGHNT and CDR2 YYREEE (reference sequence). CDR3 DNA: TGTGCCAGCAGCTACGGTCGAGTAGGCTACCCCTCCTATCAGCCCCAGCATTTT. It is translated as CASSYGRVGYPSYQPQHF.

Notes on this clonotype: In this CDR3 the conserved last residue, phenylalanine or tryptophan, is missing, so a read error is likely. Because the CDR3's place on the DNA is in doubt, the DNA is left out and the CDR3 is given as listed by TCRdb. The CDR3 is CASGTRGCSGRDS. The chain is built from TRBV7-9 and TRBJ2-7; the table's D call, TRBD2, was not checked against the DNA. Including both end residues, the CDR3 is 13 amino acids long. The V gene's germline CDR1 is SEHNR and CDR2 FQNEAQ (reference sequence).

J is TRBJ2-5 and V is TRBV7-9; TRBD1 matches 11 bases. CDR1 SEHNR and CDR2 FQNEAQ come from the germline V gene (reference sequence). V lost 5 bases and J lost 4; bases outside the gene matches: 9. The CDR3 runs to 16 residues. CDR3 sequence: CASSPADRGLGETQYF. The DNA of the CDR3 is TGTGCCAGCAGCCCTGCGGACAGGGGGCTAGGAGAGACCCAGTACTTC.

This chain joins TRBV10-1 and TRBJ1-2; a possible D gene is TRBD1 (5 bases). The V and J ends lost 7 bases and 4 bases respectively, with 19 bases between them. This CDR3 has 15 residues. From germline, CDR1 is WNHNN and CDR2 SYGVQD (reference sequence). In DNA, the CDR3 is TGCGCCAGCATGGGGGTAAGGGGCCCCGGCTATGGCTACACCTTC. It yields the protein CASMGVRGPGYGYTF.

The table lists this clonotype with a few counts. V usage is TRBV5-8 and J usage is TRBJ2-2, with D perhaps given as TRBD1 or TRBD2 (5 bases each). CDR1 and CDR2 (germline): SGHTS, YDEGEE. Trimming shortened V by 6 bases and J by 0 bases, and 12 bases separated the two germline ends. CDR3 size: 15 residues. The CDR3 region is CASNPGTANTGELFF. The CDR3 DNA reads TGTGCCAGCAACCCTGGGACCGCGAACACCGGGGAGCTGTTTTTT.

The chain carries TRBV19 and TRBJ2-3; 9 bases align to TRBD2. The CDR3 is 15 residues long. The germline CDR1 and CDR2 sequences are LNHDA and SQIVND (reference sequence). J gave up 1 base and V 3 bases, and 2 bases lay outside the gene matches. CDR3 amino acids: CASSMKRGGTDTQYF. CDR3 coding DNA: TGTGCCAGTAGTATGAAGCGGGGGGGCACAGATACGCAGTATTTT.

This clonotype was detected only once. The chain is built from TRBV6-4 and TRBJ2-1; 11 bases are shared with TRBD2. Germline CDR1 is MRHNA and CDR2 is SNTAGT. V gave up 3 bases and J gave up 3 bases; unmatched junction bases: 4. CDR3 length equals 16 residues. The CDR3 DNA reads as TGTGCCAGCAGTGAGCAAGGGACTAGCGGCTACAATGAGCAGTTCTTC. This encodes CASSEQGTSGYNEQFF.

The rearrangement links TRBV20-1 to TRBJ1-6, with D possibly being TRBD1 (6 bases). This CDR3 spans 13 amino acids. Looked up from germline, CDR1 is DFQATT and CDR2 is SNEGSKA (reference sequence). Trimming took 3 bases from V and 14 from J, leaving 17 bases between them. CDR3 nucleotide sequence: TGCAGTGCTAGCGACAGGATGAACACTGCCCTCCACTTT. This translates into CSASDRMNTALHF.

The CDR3 here is CASSFGTSGGFNEQFF. The CDR3 DNA reads as TGTGCCAGCAGCTTTGGGACTAGCGGGGGTTTTAATGAGCAGTTCTTC. V and J are TRBV5-4 and TRBJ2-1, with TRBD2 matching over 14 bases. Germline V gene data show CDR1 as SGHNT and CDR2 as YYREEE (reference sequence). This CDR3 spans 16 amino acids. V trimming: 2 bases; J trimming: 7 bases; junction bases outside the gene matches: 5. The whole variable domain, remainder taken from reference TRBV5-4 and TRBJ2-1, is ETGVTQSPTHLIKTRGQQVTLRCSSQSGHNTVSWYQQALGQGPQFIFQYYREEENGRGNFPPRFSGLQFPNYSSELNVNALELDDSALYLCASSFGTSGGFNEQFFGPGTRLTVL.

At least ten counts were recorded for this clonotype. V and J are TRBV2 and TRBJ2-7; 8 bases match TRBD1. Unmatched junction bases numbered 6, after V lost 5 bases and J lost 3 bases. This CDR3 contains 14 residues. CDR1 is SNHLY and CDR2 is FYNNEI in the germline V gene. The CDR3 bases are TGTGCCAGCAGTTCAGTGGACAGGGACTACGAGCAGTACTTC. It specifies CASSSVDRDYEQYF.

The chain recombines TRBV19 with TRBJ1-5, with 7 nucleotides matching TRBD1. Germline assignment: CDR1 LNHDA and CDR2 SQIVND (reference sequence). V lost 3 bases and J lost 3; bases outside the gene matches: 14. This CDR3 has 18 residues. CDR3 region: CASSISSGGAIVNQPQHF. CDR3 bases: TGTGCCAGTAGTATTTCGTCAGGGGGTGCCATTGTCAATCAGCCCCAGCATTTT.

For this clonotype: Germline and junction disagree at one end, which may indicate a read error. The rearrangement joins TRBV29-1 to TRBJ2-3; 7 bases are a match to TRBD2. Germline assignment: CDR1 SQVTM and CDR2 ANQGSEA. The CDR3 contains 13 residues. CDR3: CAVSTGGTDTQYF. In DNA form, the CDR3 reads TGTGCCGTCAGCACGGGGGGAACAGATACGCAGTATTTT.

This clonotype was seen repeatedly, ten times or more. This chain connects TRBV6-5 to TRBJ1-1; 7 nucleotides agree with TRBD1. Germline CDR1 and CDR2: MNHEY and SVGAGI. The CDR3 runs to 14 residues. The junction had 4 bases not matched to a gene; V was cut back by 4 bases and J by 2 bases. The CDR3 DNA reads TGTGCCAGCAGTTCGACAGGGCGTAACACTGAAGCTTTCTTT. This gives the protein CASSSTGRNTEAFF.

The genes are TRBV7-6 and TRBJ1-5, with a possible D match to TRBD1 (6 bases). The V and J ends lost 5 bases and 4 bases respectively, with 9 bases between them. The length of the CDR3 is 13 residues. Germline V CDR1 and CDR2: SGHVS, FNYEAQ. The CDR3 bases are TGTGCCAGCAGCATGGACAGAAATCAGCCCCAGCATTTT. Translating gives CASSMDRNQPQHF.

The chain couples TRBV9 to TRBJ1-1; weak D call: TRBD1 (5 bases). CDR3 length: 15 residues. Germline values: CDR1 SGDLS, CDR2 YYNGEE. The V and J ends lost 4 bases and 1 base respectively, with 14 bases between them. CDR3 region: CASSLQGRRNTEAFF. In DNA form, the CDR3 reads TGTGCCAGCAGCCTCCAGGGACGGAGGAACACTGAAGCTTTCTTT.

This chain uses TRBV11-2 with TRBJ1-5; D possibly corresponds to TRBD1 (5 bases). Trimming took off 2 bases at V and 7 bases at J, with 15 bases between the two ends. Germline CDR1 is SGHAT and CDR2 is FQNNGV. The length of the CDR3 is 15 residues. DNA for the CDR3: TGTGCCAGCAGCTTACCGGGAGGGGCTGGCCAGCCCCAGCATTTT. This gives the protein CASSLPGGAGQPQHF.

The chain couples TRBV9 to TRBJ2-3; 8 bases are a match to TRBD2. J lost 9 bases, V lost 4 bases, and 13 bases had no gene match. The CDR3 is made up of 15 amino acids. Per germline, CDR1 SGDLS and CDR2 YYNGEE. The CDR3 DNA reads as TGTGCCAGCAGCCTTACGGAACTAGCGGAAGAGACGCAGTATTTT. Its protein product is CASSLTELAEETQYF.

CDR3 nucleotides: TGTGCCAGCAGTGGTGCCGGGACAGGCTTCTCTGGGGCCAACGTCCTGACTTTCTTT. Translating it yields CASSGAGTGFSGANVLTFF. The chain links TRBV25-1 to TRBJ1-1; 8 nucleotides match TRBD1. Per germline, CDR1 MGHDK and CDR2 SYGVNS. The V segment lost 4 bases and the J segment 12 bases; nucleotides outside the gene matches: 28. This CDR3 comprises 19 residues.

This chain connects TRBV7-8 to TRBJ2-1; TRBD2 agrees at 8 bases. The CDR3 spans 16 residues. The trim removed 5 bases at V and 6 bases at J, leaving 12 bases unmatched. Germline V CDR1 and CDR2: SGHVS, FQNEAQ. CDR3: CASSLGSGGDGNEQFF. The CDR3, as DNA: TGTGCCAGCAGCCTAGGGAGCGGGGGTGACGGCAATGAGCAGTTCTTC. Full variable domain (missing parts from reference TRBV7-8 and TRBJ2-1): GAGVSQSPRYKVAKRGQDVALRCDPISGHVSLFWYQQALGQGPEFLTYFQNEAQLDKSGLPSDRFFAERPEGSVSTLKIQRTQQEDSAVYLCASSLGSGGDGNEQFFGPGTRLTVL.